The 24 T cell receptor beta chains below all came from one sample that was sequenced in a study of CD8 T cells in ankylosing spondylitis. Study results and caveats: Blood from ankylosing spondylitis patients appeared to carry a characteristic roughly 8-variant TCR beta motif.

TCRdb re-derived calls from the 5' RACE reads in MiXCR, one entry per CDR3 protein. The sample consists of 470,000 or so distinct CDR3 sequences, roughly a quarter of them appearing once. These TCRs' antigens remain unknown. Sequencing was performed on blood, either unsorted or a sorted T cell fraction (not recorded which). Every receptor here comes from a male donor with ankylosing spondylitis.

The chain is built from TRBV5-6 and TRBJ2-1; 10 nucleotides agree with TRBD2. The V and J ends lost 0 bases and 4 bases, in that order; junction bases with no gene match: 4. Germline values: CDR1 SGHDT, CDR2 YYEEEE. The CDR3 totals 16 residues. The CDR3 sequence: CASSLALAGVYNEQFF. CDR3 nucleotide sequence: TGTGCCAGCAGCTTGGCCCTAGCGGGAGTGTACAATGAGCAGTTCTTC.

This clonotype was picked up a small number of times. V is TRBV13 and J is TRBJ2-1, with TRBD2 matching over 11 bases. The CDR3 covers 17 residues. CDR1 and CDR2 (germline): PRHDT, FYEKMQ (reference sequence). After removal of 5 bases from V and 12 bases from J, the junction contained 18 bases not matched to a gene. The CDR3 nucleotides are TGTGCCAGCAGCCGACGTTCTGGGCTAGCGGGAGGCCTAATGCAGTTCTTC. Translation: CASSRRSGLAGGLMQFF.

The V and J genes are TRBV18 and TRBJ2-7, with D maybe TRBD1 (5 bases). This CDR3 has 14 residues. Deletions cut 3 bases from V and 4 bases from J, with 13 bases between. From germline, CDR1 is KGHSH and CDR2 LQKENI. CDR3 in amino acids: CASSPDRGAYEQYV. CDR3 nucleotides: TGTGCCAGCTCACCTGATCGTGGGGCTTACGAGCAGTACGTC.

The chain has TRBV7-8 and TRBJ2-7, with 7 bases matching TRBD2. The germline V gene encodes CDR1 SGHVS and CDR2 FQNEAQ. V lost 3 bases to trimming and J lost 3 bases; unmatched junction nucleotides: 2. The CDR3 has 13 amino acids. In nucleotides, the CDR3 is TGTGCCAGCAGCTTTTTAGCGGGCTACGAGCAGTACTTC. Translation gives CASSFLAGYEQYF.

The genes are TRBV7-2 and TRBJ1-5; D unresolved. V shed 5 bases and J shed 1 base, with 12 bases lying between them. The CDR3 spans 15 residues. Germline V gene data show CDR1 as SGHTA and CDR2 as FQGNSA. The CDR3 sequence: CASSPLVGSNQPQHF. Written as DNA, the CDR3 is TGTGCCAGCAGCCCCTTGGTGGGAAGCAATCAGCCCCAGCATTTT.

This sequence joins TRBV4-2 and TRBJ1-5; 12 bases agree with TRBD1. The CDR3 spans 18 residues. The V segment lost 4 bases and the J segment 2 bases; nucleotides outside the gene matches: 9. From germline, CDR1 is LGHNA and CDR2 YNFKEQ. The CDR3 protein is CASSPGTGGAYGNQPQHF. Here the CDR3 DNA reads TGTGCCAGCAGCCCCGGGACAGGGGGCGCTTACGGCAATCAGCCCCAGCATTTT.

This clonotype was seen a handful of times. The CDR3 loop reads CATSRDLGMAGVNQPQHF. CDR3 bases: TGTGCCACCAGCAGAGATCTTGGGATGGCGGGGGTTAATCAGCCCCAGCATTTT. J is TRBJ1-5 and V is TRBV15; D is perhaps TRBD1 (5 bases). The germline V and J ends were trimmed by 0 bases and 4 bases, with 19 bases remaining between them. Germline loops: CDR1 LNHNV, CDR2 YYDKDF (reference sequence). The CDR3 runs to 18 residues.

This clonotype was detected a few times. This chain links TRBV7-9 with TRBJ1-3; 8 positions agree with TRBD1. With V trimmed by 4 bases and J by 3 bases, 8 bases remained unmatched. CDR3 length: 16 residues. CDR1 is SEHNR and CDR2 is FQNEAQ in the germline V gene (reference sequence). Here the CDR3 reads CASSSQGDSLGNTIYF. In nucleotides, the CDR3 is TGTGCCAGCAGCTCACAGGGGGACAGTCTTGGAAACACCATATATTTT. The full variable domain, in which reference TRBV7-9 and TRBJ1-3 provide the parts outside the CDR3, is DTGVSQNPRHKITKRGQNVTFRCDPISEHNRLYWYRQTLGQGPEFLTYFQNEAQLEKSRLLSDRFSAERPKGSFSTLEIQRTEQGDSAMYLCASSSQGDSLGNTIYFGEGSWLTVV.

DNA for the CDR3: TGCAGTGCTAGAGATGGACTTAGGCCCCAGCATTTT. Translating gives CSARDGLRPQHF. The rearrangement links TRBV20-1 to TRBJ1-5; no firm D call. The V gene lost 0 bases and the J gene lost 9 bases, with 9 bases spanning the gap. In germline, CDR1 is DFQATT, CDR2 SNEGSKA (reference sequence). CDR3 length: 12 amino acids.

V is TRBV11-2 and J is TRBJ1-2; D call uncertain. V shed 3 bases and J shed 2 bases, with 7 bases lying between them. The CDR3 is made up of 13 amino acids. Germline V gene sequence: CDR1 SGHAT, CDR2 FQNNGV. In nucleotides, the CDR3 is TGTGCCAGCAGCTTTCAGGAGAACTATGGCTACACCTTC. Amino acid sequence: CASSFQENYGYTF.

The J gene is TRBJ2-7, the V gene TRBV12-3 or TRBV12-4; D is unresolved. Between the trimmed V and J ends, which lost 6 bases and 0 bases, there was a span of 15 bases. There are 15 residues in the CDR3. This chain's CDR3 is CASSARLAYSYEQYF. CDR3 DNA sequence: TGTGCCAGCAGCGCGAGACTGGCCTACTCCTACGAGCAGTACTTC.

This clonotype was detected only a few times. J is TRBJ1-2 and V is TRBV30, with D possibly being TRBD1 (5 bases). Germline V CDR1 and CDR2: GTSNPN, SVGIG (reference sequence). Trimming left V 3 bases short and J 4 bases short, with 15 bases between. The CDR3 sequence is 14 residues long. The CDR3 spells CAWSRRGRSYGYTF. CDR3 nucleotides: TGTGCCTGGAGCCGGCGGGGGAGGAGCTATGGCTACACCTTC. The full variable domain, rest sourced from reference TRBV30 and TRBJ1-2, is SQTIHQWPATLVQPVGSPLSLECTVEGTSNPNLYWYRQAAGRGLQLLFYSVGIGQISSEVPQNLSASRPQDRQFILSSKKLLLSDSGFYLCAWSRRGRSYGYTFGSGTRLTVV.

This rearrangement joins TRBV10-3 to TRBJ2-7; 7 bases match TRBD1. After removal of 8 bases from V and 0 bases from J, the junction contained 4 bases not matched to a gene. This CDR3 region has 13 residues. Germline V gene lookup returns CDR1 ENHRY and CDR2 SYGVKD. The DNA of the CDR3 is TGTGCCATCGCTGGGACAGACTCCTACGAGCAGTACTTC. Its protein product is CAIAGTDSYEQYF.

This clonotype turned up a few times. The V gene is TRBV5-1, the J gene TRBJ2-1, with D possibly being TRBD1 or TRBD2 (5 bases each). Germline values: CDR1 SGHRS, CDR2 YFSETQ. With 3 bases removed from V and 13 bases from J, the gap between germline ends came to 14 bases. The CDR3 spans 12 residues. The CDR3, as DNA: TGCGCCAGCAGCTCCCACCGGGACCAACAGTTCTTC. Translated: CASSSHRDQQFF.

V usage is TRBV27 and J usage is TRBJ2-1, with 7 bases that match TRBD1. CDR1 is MNHEY, CDR2 SMNVEV, per germline (reference sequence). V lost 6 bases and J lost 5; bases outside the gene matches: 7. This CDR3 is built from 14 residues. The CDR3 spells CASRLTGNNNEQFF. CDR3 coding DNA: TGTGCCAGCAGATTGACAGGGAACAACAATGAGCAGTTCTTC.

V gene TRBV13 combines with J gene TRBJ2-5; 9 bases are shared with TRBD1. The CDR3 extends over 14 amino acids. Trimming at V came to 5 bases and at J to 4 bases, leaving 5 bases not matched to a gene. Per the germline V gene, CDR1 is PRHDT and CDR2 is FYEKMQ (reference sequence). CDR3 sequence (DNA): TGTGCCAGCAGCCCACTGACAGGGGGAGAGACCCAGTACTTC. This gives the protein CASSPLTGGETQYF.

This clonotype turned up a few times. The rearrangement joins TRBV12-3 or TRBV12-4 to TRBJ1-5; D remains ambiguous. This CDR3 contains 14 residues. Trimming shortened V by 5 bases and J by 7 bases, and 15 bases separated the two germline ends. The CDR3 spells CASSPIGSGQPQHF. In DNA, the CDR3 is TGTGCCAGCAGTCCCATAGGAAGCGGACAGCCCCAGCATTTT.

The DNA of the CDR3 is TGTGCCAGCTCACCCCCCCGGACGGTCTACGAGCAGTACTTC. Translation gives CASSPPRTVYEQYF. The genes are TRBV18 and TRBJ2-7; D is unresolved. Germline lookup yields CDR1 KGHSH and CDR2 LQKENI. Trimming took 3 bases from V and 3 from J, leaving 12 bases between them. The CDR3 consists of 14 residues.

The rearrangement links TRBV20-1 to TRBJ2-3; the D call may be TRBD1 or TRBD2 (6 bases each). Germline CDR1 and CDR2: DFQATT and SNEGSKA (reference sequence). The CDR3 consists of 14 residues. The V end was cut by 0 bases, the J end by 6 bases, with 13 bases between. Here the CDR3 reads CSARDGGAGDTQYF. DNA for the CDR3: TGCAGTGCTAGAGATGGGGGCGCGGGGGATACGCAGTATTTT.

V usage is TRBV11-2 and J usage is TRBJ2-7, with a tentative D call TRBD2 (5 bases). This CDR3 has 14 amino acids. V lost 0 bases to trimming and J lost 4 bases, with 10 bases between them. Germline CDR1 reads SGHAT; CDR2 reads FQNNGV. CDR3 amino acids: CASSLDRGSYEQYV. CDR3 coding DNA: TGTGCCAGCAGCTTAGATCGAGGGTCTTACGAGCAGTACGTC.

The V and J genes are TRBV20-1 and TRBJ2-1, with D unclear. The CDR3 consists of 12 residues. The V and J ends lost 6 bases and 10 bases respectively, with 16 bases between them. Germline CDR1 and CDR2: DFQATT and SNEGSKA (reference sequence). The CDR3 coding sequence is TGCAGTGCAACCGGCGGCACTCGAGAGCAGTTCTTC. Amino acids: CSATGGTREQFF.

The chain combines TRBV7-9 with TRBJ1-6; no firm D call. The CDR3 covers 14 residues. Germline lookup yields CDR1 SEHNR and CDR2 FQNEAQ (reference sequence). Trimming took off 7 bases at V and 7 bases at J, with 14 bases between the two ends. CDR3 DNA sequence: TGTGCCAGCACCCCGATTGGGAACAATTCACCCCTCCACTTT. Encoded protein: CASTPIGNNSPLHF.

CDR3 sequence: CASRSGSLGTDTQYF. The DNA of the CDR3 is TGTGCCAGCAGATCCGGGTCATTGGGCACAGATACGCAGTATTTT. The chain joins TRBV6-1 to TRBJ2-3; D not resolved. Trimming shortened V by 6 bases and J by 1 base, and 14 bases separated the two germline ends. The length of the CDR3 is 15 residues. Germline lookup yields CDR1 MNHNS and CDR2 SASEGT.

CDR3 coding DNA: TGTGCCAGCAGTTTAAGACAGGATAACTATGGCTACACCTTC. It specifies CASSLRQDNYGYTF. The chain employs TRBV27 and TRBJ1-2, with D possibly being TRBD1 (6 bases). Germline V CDR1 and CDR2: MNHEY, SMNVEV (reference sequence). Trimming took off 2 bases at V and 1 base at J, with 8 bases between the two ends. The CDR3 has 14 residues.